Below, 15 T cell receptor beta chains from the same sample are listed, as sequenced in a study of Ad26.COV2.S vaccination and SARS-CoV-2 variants. The treatment is: about 20 received Ad26.COV2.S at low or high dose, single or two shots; several received placebo; per-sample allocation not given. The samples date from day 63 after the first vaccine or placebo injection. Measured with immunoSEQ multiplex PCR; TCRdb has only the in-frame clones, and not every one. The sample yields about 350,000 clones, about nine tenths seen once. The sample was peripheral blood, taken in a trial of Ad26.COV2.S vaccine versus placebo. These receptors were taken from a person aged 18-65 years who received the Ad26.COV2.S COVID-19 vaccine or a placebo.

V is TRBV12-5 and J is TRBJ2-7; D remains unclear. V lost 0 bases and J 4 bases, leaving 13 bases between the germline ends. Germline V CDR1 and CDR2: LGHNT, FRNRAP. The CDR3 has 15 amino acids. Here the CDR3 reads CASGLVLSWAYEQYF. CDR3 bases: TGTGCTAGTGGTTTGGTACTGTCATGGGCTTACGAGCAGTACTTC.

The chain has TRBV29-1 and TRBJ2-4, with D tentatively TRBD1 or TRBD2 (5 bases each). The germline V and J ends were trimmed by 4 bases and 12 bases, with 22 bases remaining between them. The CDR3 contains 14 residues. CDR1 is SQVTM and CDR2 is ANQGSEA in the germline V gene. The CDR3 sequence is CSVGEVRGNRAQYF. CDR3 bases: TGCAGCGTTGGGGAAGTGAGGGGAAATAGAGCTCAGTACTTC.

This rearrangement joins TRBV11-3 to TRBJ1-1; 7 nucleotides agree with TRBD1. J gave up 10 bases and V 1 base, and 6 bases lay outside the gene matches. The CDR3 has 13 residues. Germline V lookup: CDR1 SGHNT, CDR2 YENEEA. The CDR3, as DNA: TGTGCCAGCAGCTTAGCGGAGGGGGCGAGAGCTTTCTTT. Translating it yields CASSLAEGARAFF.

The chain employs TRBV10-3 and TRBJ1-1; 9 positions match TRBD1. The CDR3 has 17 residues. The germline CDR1 and CDR2 sequences are ENHRY and SYGVKD. V was pared by 2 bases and J by 2 bases, with 9 bases of the junction left unmatched. CDR3 DNA sequence: TGTGCCATCAGTGAGGCAAGAAGACAGGGGGATAACACTGAAGCTTTCTTT. It codes for CAISEARRQGDNTEAFF.

The V call is TRBV11-1, the J call TRBJ2-7; possibly TRBD1 or TRBD2 for D (6 bases each). Germline CDR1 SGHAT, CDR2 FQDESV (reference sequence). Trimming shortened V by 5 bases and J by 4 bases, and 18 bases separated the two germline ends. CDR3 length equals 15 residues. The DNA of the CDR3 is TGTGCCAGCAGCCTACGGAGGGGGGCTACTTACGAGCAGTACTTC. This codes for CASSLRRGATYEQYF.

This chain connects TRBV7-2 to TRBJ2-1, with unresolved D. Trimming took 5 bases from V and 7 from J, leaving 18 bases between them. The CDR3 consists of 15 residues. Looked up from germline, CDR1 is SGHTA and CDR2 is FQGNSA. The CDR3 coding sequence is TGTGCCAGCAGCCAACAGCCCAGGTATGGGAATGAGCAGTTCTTC. Encoded protein: CASSQQPRYGNEQFF.

This clone has just one count. Being one base from a much bigger clone, this may be a read error. V and J are TRBV12-3 or TRBV12-4 and TRBJ2-5; D is uncertain. Trimming shortened V by 6 bases and J by 1 base, and 3 bases separated the two germline ends. The CDR3 is 11 amino acids. The CDR3 loop reads CASSAQETQYF. Written as DNA, the CDR3 is TGTGCCAGCAGCGCCCAAGAGACCCAGTACTTC.

The chain joins TRBV3-1 (or the pseudogene TRBV3-2) to TRBJ1-2; D is undetermined. Trimming pared 1 base from V and 4 bases from J, leaving 19 bases between. The CDR3 totals 17 residues. The germline V gene has CDR1 LGHDT and CDR2 YNNKEL (reference sequence). The CDR3 loop is CASSQGTGPQIGYGYTF. The CDR3 DNA reads TGTGCCAGCAGCCAAGGTACCGGGCCCCAGATCGGCTATGGCTACACCTTC.

V is TRBV4-3 and J is TRBJ1-1, with a possible D match to TRBD1 (6 bases). Trimming pared 3 bases from V and 4 bases from J, leaving 12 bases between. CDR1 and CDR2 (germline): LGHNA, YSLEER. The CDR3 spans 14 residues. This CDR3 reads CASSQARGGTEAFF. In nucleotides, the CDR3 is TGCGCCAGCAGCCAGGCCAGGGGTGGCACTGAAGCTTTCTTT.

In DNA, the CDR3 is TGTGCCAGCAGCACCAGACGGACTGGGAATTCACCCCTCCACTTT. It codes for CASSTRRTGNSPLHF. The rearrangement links TRBV5-4 to TRBJ1-6, with unresolved D. With 4 bases removed from V and 7 bases from J, the gap between germline ends came to 15 bases. The CDR3 is 15 amino acids. The germline V gene has CDR1 SGHNT and CDR2 YYREEE (reference sequence). Supplemented by reference TRBV5-4 and TRBJ1-6, the full variable domain reads ETGVTQSPTHLIKTRGQQVTLRCSSQSGHNTVSWYQQALGQGPQFIFQYYREEENGRGNFPPRFSGLQFPNYSSELNVNALELDDSALYLCASSTRRTGNSPLHFGNGTRLTVT.

The chain recombines TRBV5-1 with TRBJ2-7; D might be TRBD2 (7 bases). Germline V CDR1 and CDR2: SGHRS, YFSETQ. This CDR3 contains 14 residues. V lost 4 bases, J lost 0 bases, and 11 bases lay in between. CDR3 coding DNA: TGCGCCAGCAGCCGTGGGGGGGCCTCCTACGAGCAGTACTTC. It encodes CASSRGGASYEQYF.

The CDR3 reads CASSLGSGGITDTQYF. The CDR3 DNA reads as TGTGCCAGCAGCTTAGGTAGCGGGGGGATCACAGATACGCAGTATTTT. The V and J genes are TRBV7-9 and TRBJ2-3; TRBD2 matches 10 bases. Looked up from germline, CDR1 is SEHNR and CDR2 is FQNEAQ (reference sequence). This CDR3 is 16 amino acids long. J gave up 2 bases and V 1 base, and 3 bases lay outside the gene matches.

This chain links TRBV19 with TRBJ2-1; D is possibly TRBD2 (6 bases). The V end was cut by 5 bases, the J end by 9 bases, with 23 bases between. Germline assignment: CDR1 LNHDA and CDR2 SQIVND (reference sequence). The CDR3 runs to 16 residues. CDR3 coding DNA: TGTGCCAGTAGTGGGTACCGGGACCCAGTGGGAGGTGAGCAGTTCTTC. Translation gives CASSGYRDPVGGEQFF.

This chain connects TRBV7-9 to TRBJ2-7, with D unclear. CDR3 length: 12 amino acids. Germline V gene sequence: CDR1 SEHNR, CDR2 FQNEAQ (reference sequence). Between the trimmed V and J ends, which lost 0 bases and 7 bases, there was a span of 7 bases. The CDR3 is CASSLAPKEQYF. CDR3 nucleotide sequence: TGTGCCAGCAGCTTAGCCCCAAAGGAGCAGTACTTC.

J is TRBJ1-2 and V is TRBV10-3; 7 bases agree with TRBD1. The germline V gene encodes CDR1 ENHRY and CDR2 SYGVKD. Trimming at V came to 6 bases and at J to 8 bases, leaving 9 bases not matched to a gene. The CDR3 extends over 13 amino acids. As DNA, the CDR3 is TGTGCCATCAGGGCAGGACAGGTGGAAGGCTACACCTTC. Translation gives CAIRAGQVEGYTF.